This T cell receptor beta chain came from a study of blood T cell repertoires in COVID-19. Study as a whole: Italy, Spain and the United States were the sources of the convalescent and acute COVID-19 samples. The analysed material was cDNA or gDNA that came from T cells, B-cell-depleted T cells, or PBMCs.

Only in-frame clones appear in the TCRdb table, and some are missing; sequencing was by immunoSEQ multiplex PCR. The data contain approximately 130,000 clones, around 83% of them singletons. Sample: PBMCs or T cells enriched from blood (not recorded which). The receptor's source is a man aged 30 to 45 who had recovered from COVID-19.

CDR3: CASSLSGTHANYGYTF. The CDR3 nucleotides are TGTGCCAGCAGCCTATCAGGGACTCATGCTAACTATGGCTACACCTTC. The chain couples TRBV3-1 (or the pseudogene TRBV3-2) to TRBJ1-2, with a weak D call TRBD1 (5 bases). Germline V CDR1 and CDR2: LGHDT, YNNKEL (reference sequence). The CDR3 has 16 amino acids. Trimming left V 4 bases short and J 0 bases short, with 15 bases between.